These 28 T cell receptor beta chains were sequenced from one sample in a study of T-cell memory formation after mild COVID-19. One entry per CDR3 protein results from TCRdb running MiXCR on the 5' RACE reads. The sample has 380,000 or so distinct CDR3 sequences; approximately 15% are singletons. The sample was PBMCs or a T cell subset sorted from them (not recorded which). These receptors were taken from a man aged 18 to 29 who had mild COVID-19 (a few samples of this study predate the infection). Cell type and time point are not known.

This clonotype was seen more than once but under ten times. The rearrangement joins TRBV20-1 to TRBJ1-2; tentative D call: TRBD1 (6 bases). V was pared by 2 bases and J by 4 bases, with 11 bases between. Germline V gene sequence: CDR1 DFQATT, CDR2 SNEGSKA (reference sequence). The CDR3 is 13 residues long. The CDR3 loop reads CSARKGGSYGYTF. CDR3 sequence (DNA): TGCAGTGCTAGAAAGGGGGGTAGCTATGGCTACACCTTC.

This clonotype was counted only a few times. The V gene is TRBV18, the J gene TRBJ1-1; no firm D call. There are 14 residues in the CDR3. V lost 3 bases and J lost 0, with 8 bases in between. The germline V gene has CDR1 KGHSH and CDR2 LQKENI. The CDR3 region is CASSPEYLNTEAFF. DNA of the CDR3: TGTGCCAGCTCACCGGAATACTTGAACACTGAAGCTTTCTTT.

The rearrangement joins TRBV5-1 to TRBJ2-2; unclear D gene. The CDR3 runs 14 residues. With 4 bases removed from V and 1 base from J, the gap between germline ends came to 8 bases. The germline V gene encodes CDR1 SGHRS and CDR2 YFSETQ. The CDR3 loop reads CASSAGQNTGELFF. CDR3 nucleotide sequence: TGCGCCAGCAGCGCAGGCCAGAACACCGGGGAGCTGTTTTTT.

This sequence joins TRBV5-1 and TRBJ2-3; weak D call: TRBD2 (5 bases). The germline V gene has CDR1 SGHRS and CDR2 YFSETQ. This CDR3 comprises 14 residues. V lost 0 bases to trimming and J lost 5 bases, with 10 bases between them. CDR3 DNA: TGCGCCAGCAGCTTGGCTAGCATTCAAGATACGCAGTATTTT. It is translated as CASSLASIQDTQYF.

The CDR3 loop is CASNFRQNNTGELFF. CDR3 DNA: TGTGCCAGCAATTTTAGGCAGAACAACACCGGGGAGCTGTTTTTT. This chain joins TRBV12-3 or TRBV12-4 and TRBJ2-2; no reliable D call. Trimming stripped 7 bases from V and 2 bases from J, with 14 bases between. The CDR3 runs to 15 residues.

This clonotype was counted only a few times. This rearrangement joins TRBV12-3 or TRBV12-4 to TRBJ2-7; no firm D call. The CDR3 contains 15 residues. V was clipped by 3 bases and J by 3 bases, with 15 bases between them. The CDR3 DNA is TGTGCCAGCAGTTTCTCCTCCTTAGGAGACTACGAGCAGTACGTC. Translating gives CASSFSSLGDYEQYV.

This clonotype was observed a handful of times. This rearrangement joins TRBV2 to TRBJ2-7; 7 bases map to TRBD2. The CDR3 covers 13 residues. Looked up from germline, CDR1 is SNHLY and CDR2 is FYNNEI. The trim removed 11 bases at V and 2 bases at J, leaving 9 bases unmatched. The CDR3 reads CAGARDYTYEQYF. The CDR3 DNA reads as TGTGCCGGCGCCCGGGACTATACCTACGAGCAGTACTTC.

This clonotype was found a few times. The chain recombines TRBV6-2 or TRBV6-3 with TRBJ2-2; a possible D gene is TRBD1 (5 bases). V dropped 0 bases and J dropped 0 bases, with 11 bases sitting between them. CDR1 MNHEY and CDR2 SVGEGT come from the germline V gene. The CDR3 has 17 residues. CDR3 in amino acids: CASSYSVQGPNTGELFF. In DNA, the CDR3 is TGTGCCAGCAGTTACTCGGTGCAGGGCCCGAACACCGGGGAGCTGTTTTTT.

The gene calls are TRBV21-1 and TRBJ2-7; the table's D gene call, TRBD1, was not cross checked with the DNA. TRBV21-1 has pseudogene status. This CDR3 contains 15 residues. In DNA, the CDR3 is TGTGCCAGCATAGAAAGGGACAGGGGGATGAACGAGCAGTACTTC. Its translation is CASIERDRGMNEQYF.

This clonotype was observed a handful of times. V and J are TRBV20-1 and TRBJ2-1; 10 nucleotides match TRBD2. V lost 5 bases, J lost 6 bases, and 13 bases stayed unmatched. This CDR3 has 16 residues. Germline assignment: CDR1 DFQATT and CDR2 SNEGSKA (reference sequence). The CDR3, as DNA: TGCAGTGCTCCCGCCCAGCGGGGGGGATTCTCCAATGAGCAGTTCTTC. It yields the protein CSAPAQRGGFSNEQFF.

This chain connects TRBV7-9 to TRBJ1-1; perhaps TRBD1 as D (6 bases). The CDR3 covers 14 residues. V lost 4 bases and J lost 6, with 15 bases in between. Germline V CDR1 and CDR2: SEHNR, FQNEAQ (reference sequence). The CDR3 DNA reads as TGTGCCAGCAGCTCTCAGGGGTGGGTCGCTGAAGCTTTCTTT. Protein product: CASSSQGWVAEAFF.

This clonotype has at least ten counts. This chain links TRBV12-3 or TRBV12-4 with TRBJ2-1; TRBD1 matches at 11 bases. The CDR3 is 15 amino acids. Trimming cost V 5 bases and J 8 bases; bases outside gene matches: 8. In DNA, the CDR3 is TGTGCCAGCAGTCCCGGGACAGGGGGTTTGGATGAGCAGTTCTTC. Encoded protein: CASSPGTGGLDEQFF.

The J gene is TRBJ2-7, the V gene TRBV5-4; unclear D gene. Trimming left V 0 bases short and J 3 bases short, with 7 bases between. The CDR3 length is 13 residues. CDR1 is SGHNT and CDR2 is YYREEE in the germline V gene (reference sequence). The CDR3 nucleotides are TGTGCCAGCAGCTTGGACCCGAGCTACGAGCAGTACGTC. Translated: CASSLDPSYEQYV.

This clonotype was counted many times. This chain uses TRBV7-9 with TRBJ2-4; 7 nucleotides agree with TRBD1. Germline V gene sequence: CDR1 SEHNR, CDR2 FQNEAQ (reference sequence). The CDR3 covers 21 residues. Unmatched junction bases numbered 22, after V lost 0 bases and J lost 5 bases. CDR3 bases: TGTGCCAGCAGCTTAGCTCGGGACAGTCCGTCCGTTTTCCCCAAAGAAAACATTCAGTACTTC. Translation: CASSLARDSPSVFPKENIQYF.

The V call is TRBV6-2 or TRBV6-3, the J call TRBJ1-5; unclear D gene. The CDR3 runs to 12 residues. CDR1 MNHEY and CDR2 SVGEGT come from the germline V gene. Trimming stripped 4 bases from V and 5 bases from J, with 6 bases between. CDR3 protein: CASSWMYQPQHF. CDR3 nucleotide sequence: TGTGCCAGCAGTTGGATGTATCAGCCCCAGCATTTT.

The sample holds many counts of this clonotype. The chain employs TRBV5-5 and TRBJ2-7, with 10 bases fitting TRBD1. Looked up from germline, CDR1 is SGHKS and CDR2 is YYEKEE (reference sequence). With V trimmed by 0 bases and J by 5 bases, 8 bases remained unmatched. This CDR3 contains 16 residues. CDR3 in amino acids: CASSLGVGQGRNEQYV. DNA of the CDR3: TGTGCCAGCAGCTTGGGGGTGGGACAGGGGAGGAACGAGCAGTACGTC.

This clonotype was observed a few times. The V gene is TRBV7-2, the J gene TRBJ2-7; D might be TRBD2 (6 bases). The CDR3 is made up of 16 amino acids. V lost 1 base and J lost 0, with 13 bases in between. In germline, CDR1 is SGHTA, CDR2 FQGNSA. CDR3 loop: CASSLDGGSGSYEQYF. DNA of the CDR3: TGTGCCAGCAGCTTAGATGGTGGTAGCGGCTCCTACGAGCAGTACTTC.

This rearrangement joins TRBV20-1 to TRBJ2-7, with D maybe TRBD1 (5 bases). Between the trimmed V and J ends, which lost 0 bases and 4 bases, there was a span of 13 bases. This CDR3 has 14 residues. Germline CDR1 DFQATT, CDR2 SNEGSKA (reference sequence). This chain's CDR3 is CSARDLQGPYEQYF. CDR3 bases: TGCAGTGCTAGAGATCTCCAGGGCCCATACGAGCAGTACTTC.

The V and J genes are TRBV6-6 and TRBJ2-3, with D possibly being TRBD1 or TRBD2 (5 bases each). Trimming shortened V by 8 bases and J by 0 bases, and 15 bases separated the two germline ends. The germline V gene has CDR1 MNHNY and CDR2 SVGAGI (reference sequence). This CDR3 has 15 residues. The CDR3 loop reads CASCRGLPSTDTQYF. In DNA, the CDR3 is TGTGCCAGCTGCCGGGGCTTACCCAGCACAGATACGCAGTATTTT.

The rearrangement uses TRBV4-3 and TRBJ1-4; 11 positions agree with TRBD1. Germline CDR1 reads LGHNA; CDR2 reads YSLEER. Trimming removed 4 bases from V and 7 bases from J; junction bases left unmatched: 2. The CDR3 is made up of 14 amino acids. In DNA, the CDR3 is TGCGCCAGCAGCCGGGGACAGGGGGGTGAAAAACTGTTTTTT. Residues: CASSRGQGGEKLFF.

V gene TRBV5-1 combines with J gene TRBJ2-7; the match to TRBD1 covers 7 bases. This CDR3 comprises 14 residues. Trimming at V came to 4 bases and at J to 0 bases, leaving 4 bases not matched to a gene. The germline V gene has CDR1 SGHRS and CDR2 YFSETQ. The CDR3 region has the DNA TGCGCCAGCAGCCCGGGACAGCTCTCCTACGAGCAGTACTTC. It is translated as CASSPGQLSYEQYF.

This chain connects TRBV7-3 to TRBJ1-1; a possible D gene is TRBD1 (6 bases). This CDR3 spans 14 amino acids. Trimming removed 8 bases from V and 0 bases from J, with 13 bases in between. CDR1 and CDR2 (germline): SGHTA, FQGTGA. The CDR3 reads CASVSGAVNTEAFF. CDR3 sequence (DNA): TGTGCCAGCGTTTCAGGGGCCGTGAACACTGAAGCTTTCTTT.

This clonotype turned up a few times. The J gene is TRBJ2-1, the V gene TRBV3-1; D not resolved. Germline CDR1 is LGHDT and CDR2 is YNNKEL (reference sequence). The germline V and J ends were trimmed by 7 bases and 3 bases, with 13 bases remaining between them. CDR3 length equals 14 residues. In DNA form, the CDR3 reads TGTGCCAGCAACGAAGGGTCGAGCTACAATGAGCAGTTCTTC. Translating it yields CASNEGSSYNEQFF.

This rearrangement joins TRBV4-2 to TRBJ2-5, with D hard to call. Trimming pared 0 bases from V and 5 bases from J, leaving 10 bases between. Per germline, CDR1 LGHNA and CDR2 YNFKEQ. The CDR3 loop spans 14 amino acids. CDR3 coding DNA: TGTGCCAGCAGCCAAGAACCTAGTGGGGAGACCCAGTACTTC. The encoded protein is CASSQEPSGETQYF.

J is TRBJ1-2 and V is TRBV7-3; D call uncertain. Germline CDR1 is SGHTA and CDR2 is FQGTGA. The V end was cut by 1 base, the J end by 3 bases, with 6 bases between. The CDR3 is 13 amino acids. The CDR3 region has the DNA TGTGCCAGCAGCTTAAATGCGGACTATGGCTACACCTTC. Its translation: CASSLNADYGYTF. Complete variable domain (other parts from reference TRBV7-3 and TRBJ1-2): GAGVSQTPSNKVTEKGKYVELRCDPISGHTALYWYRQSLGQGPEFLIYFQGTGAADDSGLPNDRFFAVRPEGSVSTLKIQRTERGDSAVYLCASSLNADYGYTFGSGTRLTVV.

The chain combines TRBV5-1 with TRBJ2-5; D is undetermined. The CDR3 runs to 15 residues. CDR1 is SGHRS and CDR2 is YFSETQ in the germline V gene. V lost 1 base, J lost 2 bases, and 12 bases lay in between. CDR3 sequence reads: CASSLSSAGQETQYF. CDR3 bases: TGCGCCAGCAGCTTGAGTTCGGCAGGACAAGAGACCCAGTACTTC.

V usage is TRBV12-3 or TRBV12-4 and J usage is TRBJ2-5; 12 positions match TRBD2. J lost 5 bases, V lost 6 bases, and 7 bases had no gene match. The CDR3 totals 15 residues. The CDR3 DNA is TGTGCCAGCAGCTACGGACTAGCGGGGAGGGAGACCCAGTACTTC. Protein sequence: CASSYGLAGRETQYF.

In this sample, this clonotype turned up a few times. The chain uses TRBV15 and TRBJ1-6; D gene uncertain. The CDR3 extends over 15 amino acids. Germline CDR1 LNHNV, CDR2 YYDKDF (reference sequence). The ends were cut back, 0 bases at V and 7 bases at J, with 10 bases in the middle. In DNA, the CDR3 is TGTGCCACCAGCAGAGAGGGCAGGAGCAATTCACCCCTCCACTTT. Its protein is CATSREGRSNSPLHF.